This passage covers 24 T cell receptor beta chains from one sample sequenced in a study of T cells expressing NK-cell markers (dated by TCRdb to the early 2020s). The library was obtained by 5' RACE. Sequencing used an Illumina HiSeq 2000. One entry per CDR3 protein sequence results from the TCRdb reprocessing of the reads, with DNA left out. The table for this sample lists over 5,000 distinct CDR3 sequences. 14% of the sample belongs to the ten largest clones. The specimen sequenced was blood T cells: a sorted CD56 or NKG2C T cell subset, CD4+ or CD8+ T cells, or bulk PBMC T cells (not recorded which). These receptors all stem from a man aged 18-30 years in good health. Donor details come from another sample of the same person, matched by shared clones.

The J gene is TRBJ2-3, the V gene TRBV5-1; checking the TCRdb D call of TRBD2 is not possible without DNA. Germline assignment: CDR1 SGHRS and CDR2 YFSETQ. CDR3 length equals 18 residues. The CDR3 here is CASSWLPLAGGPADTQYF. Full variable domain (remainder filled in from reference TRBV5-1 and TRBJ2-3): KAGVTQTPRYLIKTRGQQVTLSCSPISGHRSVSWYQQTPGQGLQFLFEYFSETQRNKGNFPGRFSGRQFSNSRSEMNVSTLELGDSALYLCASSWLPLAGGPADTQYFGPGTRLTVL.

CDR3 region: CASKASGAYNEQFF. The chain carries TRBV19 and TRBJ2-1; there is no DNA to check the TCRdb D call of TRBD2. CDR1 is LNHDA and CDR2 is SQIVND in the germline V gene (reference sequence). The CDR3 contains 14 residues. Drawing the rest from reference TRBV19 and TRBJ2-1, the complete variable domain is DGGITQSPKYLFRKEGQNVTLSCEQNLNHDAMYWYRQDPGQGLRLIYYSQIVNDFQKGDIAEGYSVSREKKESFPLTVTSAQKNPTAFYLCASKASGAYNEQFFGPGTRLTVL.

The CDR3 loop reads CASSGQGHQYF. V gene TRBV4-1 combines with J gene TRBJ2-4; lacking DNA, the TRBD1 call made by TCRdb goes unchecked. This CDR3 region has 11 residues. Germline CDR1 reads MGHRA; CDR2 reads YSYEKL.

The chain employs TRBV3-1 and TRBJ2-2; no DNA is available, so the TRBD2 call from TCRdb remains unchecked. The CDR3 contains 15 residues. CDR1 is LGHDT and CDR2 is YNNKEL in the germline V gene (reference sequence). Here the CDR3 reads CASSGTSGSIGELFF. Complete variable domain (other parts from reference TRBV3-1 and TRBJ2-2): DTAVSQTPKYLVTQMGNDKSIKCEQNLGHDTMYWYKQDSKKFLKIMFSYNNKELIINETVPNRFSPKSPDKAHLNLHINSLELGDSAVYFCASSGTSGSIGELFFGEGSRLTVL.

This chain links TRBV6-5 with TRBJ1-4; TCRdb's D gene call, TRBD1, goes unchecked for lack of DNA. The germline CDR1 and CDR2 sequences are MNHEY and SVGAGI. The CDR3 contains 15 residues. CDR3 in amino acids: CASSSTGRSDEKLFF.

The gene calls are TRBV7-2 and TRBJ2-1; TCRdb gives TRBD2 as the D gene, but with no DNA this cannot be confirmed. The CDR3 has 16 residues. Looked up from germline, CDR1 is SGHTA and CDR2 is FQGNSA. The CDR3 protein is CASSLAGTSGFNEQFF.

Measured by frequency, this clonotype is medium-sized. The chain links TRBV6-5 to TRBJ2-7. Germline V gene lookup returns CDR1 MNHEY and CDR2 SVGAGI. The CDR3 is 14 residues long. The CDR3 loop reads CASSYSIGSYEQYF.

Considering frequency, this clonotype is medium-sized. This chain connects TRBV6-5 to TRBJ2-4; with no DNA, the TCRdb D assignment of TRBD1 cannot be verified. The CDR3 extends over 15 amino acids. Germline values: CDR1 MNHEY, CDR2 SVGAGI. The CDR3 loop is CASSSGTGGPNIQYF.

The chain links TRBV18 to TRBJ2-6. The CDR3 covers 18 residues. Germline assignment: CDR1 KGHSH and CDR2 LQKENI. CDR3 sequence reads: CASSPWLIGVSGANVLTF.

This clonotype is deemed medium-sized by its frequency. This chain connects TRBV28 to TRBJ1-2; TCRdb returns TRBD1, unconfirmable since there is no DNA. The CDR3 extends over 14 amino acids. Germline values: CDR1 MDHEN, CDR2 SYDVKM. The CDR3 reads CASSLDRFLDGYTF.

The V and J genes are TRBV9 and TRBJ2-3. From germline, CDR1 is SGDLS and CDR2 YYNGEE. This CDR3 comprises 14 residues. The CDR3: CASSVGTATDTQYF.

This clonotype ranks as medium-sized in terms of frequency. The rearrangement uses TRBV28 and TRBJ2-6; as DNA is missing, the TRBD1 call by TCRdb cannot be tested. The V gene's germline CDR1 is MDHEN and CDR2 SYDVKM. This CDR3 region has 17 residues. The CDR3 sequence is CASSTRTGRLGANVLTF.

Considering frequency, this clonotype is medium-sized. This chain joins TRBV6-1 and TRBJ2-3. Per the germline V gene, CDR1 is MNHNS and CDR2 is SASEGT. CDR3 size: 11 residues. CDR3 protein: CASSPSDTQYF.

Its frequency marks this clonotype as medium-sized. CDR3 region: CASERGDSYEQYF. The V call is TRBV28, the J call TRBJ2-7; the TRBD2 assignment by TCRdb is unverifiable without DNA. Germline lookup yields CDR1 MDHEN and CDR2 SYDVKM. The CDR3 has 13 amino acids.

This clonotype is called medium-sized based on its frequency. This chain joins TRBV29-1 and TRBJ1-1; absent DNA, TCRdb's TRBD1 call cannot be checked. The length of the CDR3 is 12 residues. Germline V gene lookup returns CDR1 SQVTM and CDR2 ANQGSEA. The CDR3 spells CSVGRGNTEAFF. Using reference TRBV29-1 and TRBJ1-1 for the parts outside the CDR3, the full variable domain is SAVISQKPSRDICQRGTSLTIQCQVDSQVTMMFWYRQQPGQSLTLIATANQGSEATYESGFVIDKFPISRPNLTFSTLTVSNMSPEDSSIYLCSVGRGNTEAFFGQGTRLTVV.

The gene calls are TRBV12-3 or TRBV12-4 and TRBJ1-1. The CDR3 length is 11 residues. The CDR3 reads CASSLAFEAFF.

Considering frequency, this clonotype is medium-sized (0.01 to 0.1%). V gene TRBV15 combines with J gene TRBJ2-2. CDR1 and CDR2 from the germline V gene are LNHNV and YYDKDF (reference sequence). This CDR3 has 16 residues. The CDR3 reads CATSRGLRQNTGELFF.

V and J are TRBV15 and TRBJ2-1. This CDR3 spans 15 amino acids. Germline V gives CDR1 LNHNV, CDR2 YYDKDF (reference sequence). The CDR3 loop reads CATSRAGTTYNEQFF.

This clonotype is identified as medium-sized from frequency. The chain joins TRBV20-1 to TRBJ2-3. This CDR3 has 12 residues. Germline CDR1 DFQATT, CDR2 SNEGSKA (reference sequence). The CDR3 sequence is CSARDGVDTQYF.

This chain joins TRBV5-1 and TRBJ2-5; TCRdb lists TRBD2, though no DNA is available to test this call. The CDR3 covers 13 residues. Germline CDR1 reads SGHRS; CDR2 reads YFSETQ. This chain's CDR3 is CASSRTSGETQYF.

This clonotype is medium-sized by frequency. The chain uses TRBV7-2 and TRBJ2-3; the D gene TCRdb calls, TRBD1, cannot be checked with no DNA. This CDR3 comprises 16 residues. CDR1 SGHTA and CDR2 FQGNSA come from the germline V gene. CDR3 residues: CASSSKRTGEEHTQYF. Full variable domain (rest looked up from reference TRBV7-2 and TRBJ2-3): GAGVSQSPSNKVTEKGKDVELRCDPISGHTALYWYRQSLGQGLEFLIYFQGNSAPDKSGLPSDRFSAERTGGSVSTLTIQRTQQEDSAVYLCASSSKRTGEEHTQYFGPGTRLTVL.

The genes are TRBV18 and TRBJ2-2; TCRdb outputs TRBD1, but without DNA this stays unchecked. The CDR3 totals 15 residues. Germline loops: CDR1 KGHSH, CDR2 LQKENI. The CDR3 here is CASSPPGQATGELFF. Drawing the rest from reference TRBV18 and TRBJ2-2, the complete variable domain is NAGVMQNPRHLVRRRGQEARLRCSPMKGHSHVYWYRQLPEEGLKFMVYLQKENIIDESGMPKERFSAEFPKEGPSILRIQQVVRGDSAAYFCASSPPGQATGELFFGEGSRLTVL.

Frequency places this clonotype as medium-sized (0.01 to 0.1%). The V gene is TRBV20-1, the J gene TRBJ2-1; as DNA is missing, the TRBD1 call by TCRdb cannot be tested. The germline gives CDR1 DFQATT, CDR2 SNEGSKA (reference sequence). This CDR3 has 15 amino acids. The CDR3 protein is CSARETGRTYNEQFF.

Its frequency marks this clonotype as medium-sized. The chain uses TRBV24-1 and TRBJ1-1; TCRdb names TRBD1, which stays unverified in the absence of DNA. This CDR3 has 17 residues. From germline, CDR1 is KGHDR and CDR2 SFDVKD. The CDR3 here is CATSGPGQPGRNTEAFF.